This TCR beta chain was identified during a study of T cell responses to AZD1222 COVID-19 vaccine. Across the whole study: Analyses pooled second doses at about 4 or about 12 weeks. Study observations and caveats: Among the donors, most were white British and more were female, and clonal diversity was possibly underestimated.

Libraries were prepared by immunoSEQ multiplex PCR; TCRdb keeps only in-frame clonotypes and omits some of them. The data show 140,000 to 150,000 clones, around 88% seen once. V dropped 6 bases and J dropped 4 bases, with 15 bases sitting between them. From germline, CDR1 is MDHEN and CDR2 SYDVKM. CDR3 length: 14 amino acids. As concerns this clone: Antigen unknown.

The gene calls are TRBV28 and TRBJ1-1; TRBD1 is a possible D gene (6 bases). This TCR derives from an adult in good health. Sequencing used peripheral blood, obtained on day 0 of AZD1222 vaccination. CDR3 loop: CASRLQGPSTEAFF. In DNA form, the CDR3 reads TGTGCCAGCAGGTTACAGGGCCCATCCACTGAAGCTTTCTTT.